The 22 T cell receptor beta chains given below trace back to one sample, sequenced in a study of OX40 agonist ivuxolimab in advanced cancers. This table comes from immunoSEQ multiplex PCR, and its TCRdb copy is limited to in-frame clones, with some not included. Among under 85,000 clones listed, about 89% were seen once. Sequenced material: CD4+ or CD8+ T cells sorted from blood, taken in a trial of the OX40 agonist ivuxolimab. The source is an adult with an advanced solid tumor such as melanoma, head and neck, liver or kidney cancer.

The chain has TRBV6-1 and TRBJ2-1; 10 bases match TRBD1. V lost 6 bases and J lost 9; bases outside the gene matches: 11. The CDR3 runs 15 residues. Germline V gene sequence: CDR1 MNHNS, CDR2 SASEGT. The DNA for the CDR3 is TGTGCCAGCAGCGACAGGGGGCTTAGAAACGTTGAGCAGTTCTTC. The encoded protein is CASSDRGLRNVEQFF.

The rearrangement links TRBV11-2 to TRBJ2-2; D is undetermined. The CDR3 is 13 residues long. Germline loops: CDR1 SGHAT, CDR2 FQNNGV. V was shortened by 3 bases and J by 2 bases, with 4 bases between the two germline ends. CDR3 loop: CASSFSNTGELFF. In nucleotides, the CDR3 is TGTGCCAGCAGCTTCTCAAACACCGGGGAGCTGTTTTTT.

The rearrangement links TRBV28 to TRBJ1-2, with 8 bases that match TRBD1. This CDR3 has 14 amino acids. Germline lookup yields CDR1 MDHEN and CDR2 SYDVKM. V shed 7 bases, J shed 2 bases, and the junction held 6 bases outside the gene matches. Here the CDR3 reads CASTTGQANYGYTF. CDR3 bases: TGTGCCAGCACCACGGGACAGGCAAACTATGGCTACACCTTC.

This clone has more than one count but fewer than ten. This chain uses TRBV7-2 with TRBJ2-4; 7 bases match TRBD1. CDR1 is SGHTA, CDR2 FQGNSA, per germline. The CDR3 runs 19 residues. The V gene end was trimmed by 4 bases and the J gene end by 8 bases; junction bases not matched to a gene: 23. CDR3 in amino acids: CASSSHPRDSVLKRDIQYF. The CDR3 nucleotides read TGTGCCAGCAGCTCCCACCCACGGGACAGTGTCCTTAAGAGGGACATTCAGTACTTC.

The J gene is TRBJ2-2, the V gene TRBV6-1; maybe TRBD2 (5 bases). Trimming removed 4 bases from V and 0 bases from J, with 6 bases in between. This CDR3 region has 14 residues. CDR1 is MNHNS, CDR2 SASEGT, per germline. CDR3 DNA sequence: TGTGCCAGCAGTGGGACTTCGAACACCGGGGAGCTGTTTTTT. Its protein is CASSGTSNTGELFF.

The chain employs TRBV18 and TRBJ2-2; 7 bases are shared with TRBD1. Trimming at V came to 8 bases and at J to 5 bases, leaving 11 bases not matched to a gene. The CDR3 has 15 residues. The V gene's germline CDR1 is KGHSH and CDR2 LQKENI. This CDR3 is CASAWATGRTGELFF. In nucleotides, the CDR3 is TGTGCCAGCGCCTGGGCGACAGGGCGTACCGGGGAGCTGTTTTTT.

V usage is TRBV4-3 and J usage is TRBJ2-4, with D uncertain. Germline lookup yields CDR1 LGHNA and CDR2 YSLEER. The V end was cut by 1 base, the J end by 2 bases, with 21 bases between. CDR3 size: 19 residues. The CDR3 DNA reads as TGCGCCAGCAGCCAAGCGATAGTGTCAAGCTCGGGCACCAAAAACATTCAGTACTTC. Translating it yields CASSQAIVSSSGTKNIQYF.

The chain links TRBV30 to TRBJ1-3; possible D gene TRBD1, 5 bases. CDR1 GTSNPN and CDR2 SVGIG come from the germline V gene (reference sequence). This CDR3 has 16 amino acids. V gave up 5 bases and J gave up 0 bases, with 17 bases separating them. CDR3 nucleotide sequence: TGTGCCTGGGATCAGGGACTCATGAGCTCTGGAAACACCATATATTTT. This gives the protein CAWDQGLMSSGNTIYF.

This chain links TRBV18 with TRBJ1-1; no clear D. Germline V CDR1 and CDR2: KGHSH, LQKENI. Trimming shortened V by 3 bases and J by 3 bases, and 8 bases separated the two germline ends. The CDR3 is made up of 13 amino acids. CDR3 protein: CASSPAGDTEAFF. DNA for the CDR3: TGTGCCAGCTCACCCGCAGGTGACACTGAAGCTTTCTTT. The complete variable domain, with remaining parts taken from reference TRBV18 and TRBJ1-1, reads NAGVMQNPRHLVRRRGQEARLRCSPMKGHSHVYWYRQLPEEGLKFMVYLQKENIIDESGMPKERFSAEFPKEGPSILRIQQVVRGDSAAYFCASSPAGDTEAFFGQGTRLTVV.

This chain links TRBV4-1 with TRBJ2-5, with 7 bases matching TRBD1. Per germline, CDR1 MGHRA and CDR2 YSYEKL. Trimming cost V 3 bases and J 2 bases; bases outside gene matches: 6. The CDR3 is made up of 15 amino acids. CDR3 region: CASSHSDRDQETQYF. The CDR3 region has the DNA TGCGCCAGCAGCCACTCAGACAGGGATCAAGAGACCCAGTACTTC.

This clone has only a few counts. The CDR3 loop is CAWSVLETQYF. In nucleotides, the CDR3 is TGTGCCTGGAGTGTACTAGAGACCCAGTACTTC. The rearrangement links TRBV30 to TRBJ2-5, with D uncertain. Germline V gene lookup returns CDR1 GTSNPN and CDR2 SVGIG (reference sequence). The CDR3 consists of 11 residues. V was shortened by 0 bases and J by 4 bases, with 3 bases between the two germline ends.

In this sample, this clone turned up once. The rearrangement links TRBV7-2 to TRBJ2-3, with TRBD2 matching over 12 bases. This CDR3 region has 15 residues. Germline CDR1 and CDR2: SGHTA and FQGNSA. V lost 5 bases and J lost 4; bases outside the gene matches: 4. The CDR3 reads CASSVTSGGPDTQYF. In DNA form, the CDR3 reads TGTGCCAGCAGCGTGACTAGCGGGGGCCCAGATACGCAGTATTTT.

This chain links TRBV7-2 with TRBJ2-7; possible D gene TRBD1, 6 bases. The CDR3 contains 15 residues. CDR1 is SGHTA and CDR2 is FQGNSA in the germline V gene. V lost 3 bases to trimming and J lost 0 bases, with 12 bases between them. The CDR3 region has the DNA TGTGCCAGCAGCTTTCAGGGGCGATACTCCTACGAGCAGTACTTC. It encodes CASSFQGRYSYEQYF.

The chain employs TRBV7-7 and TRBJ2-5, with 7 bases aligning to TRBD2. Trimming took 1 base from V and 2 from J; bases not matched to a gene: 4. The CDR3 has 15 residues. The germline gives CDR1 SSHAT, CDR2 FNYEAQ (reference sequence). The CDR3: CASSLGGGGQETQYF. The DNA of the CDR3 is TGTGCCAGCAGCTTAGGAGGCGGGGGTCAAGAGACCCAGTACTTC. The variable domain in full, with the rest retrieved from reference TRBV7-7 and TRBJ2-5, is GAGVSQSPRYKVTKRGQDVTLRCDPISSHATLYWYQQALGQGPEFLTYFNYEAQPDKSGLPSDRFSAERPEGSISTLTIQRTEQRDSAMYRCASSLGGGGQETQYFGPGTRLLVL.

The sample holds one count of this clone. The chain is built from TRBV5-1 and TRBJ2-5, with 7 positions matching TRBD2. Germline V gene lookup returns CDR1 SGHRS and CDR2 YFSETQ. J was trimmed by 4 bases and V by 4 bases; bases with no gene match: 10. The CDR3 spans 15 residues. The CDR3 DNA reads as TGCGCCAGCAGCCCCTCAGCGGGAAACGCAGAGACCCAGTACTTC. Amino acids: CASSPSAGNAETQYF.

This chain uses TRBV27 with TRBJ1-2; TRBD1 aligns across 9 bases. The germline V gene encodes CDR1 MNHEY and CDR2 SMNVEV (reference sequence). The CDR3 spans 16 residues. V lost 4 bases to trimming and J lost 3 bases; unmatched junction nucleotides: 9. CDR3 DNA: TGTGCCAGCAGTTCGAGTCGGCGACAGGGGGACTATGGCTACACCTTC. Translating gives CASSSSRRQGDYGYTF.

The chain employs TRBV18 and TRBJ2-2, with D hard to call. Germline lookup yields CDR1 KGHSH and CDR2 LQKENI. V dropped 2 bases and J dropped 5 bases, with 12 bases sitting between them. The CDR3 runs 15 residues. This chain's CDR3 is CASSPTLSNTGELFF. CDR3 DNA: TGTGCCAGCTCACCAACTCTGAGTAATACCGGGGAGCTGTTTTTT. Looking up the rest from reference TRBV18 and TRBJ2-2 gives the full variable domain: NAGVMQNPRHLVRRRGQEARLRCSPMKGHSHVYWYRQLPEEGLKFMVYLQKENIIDESGMPKERFSAEFPKEGPSILRIQQVVRGDSAAYFCASSPTLSNTGELFFGEGSRLTVL.

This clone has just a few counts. This CDR3 reads CASSASTQNTEAFF. The CDR3 DNA follows: TGTGCCAGCAGCGCTTCGACACAGAACACTGAAGCTTTCTTT. This chain links TRBV9 with TRBJ1-1, with unresolved D. Germline CDR1 reads SGDLS; CDR2 reads YYNGEE. This CDR3 is built from 14 residues. V was pared by 3 bases and J by 1 base, with 10 bases between.

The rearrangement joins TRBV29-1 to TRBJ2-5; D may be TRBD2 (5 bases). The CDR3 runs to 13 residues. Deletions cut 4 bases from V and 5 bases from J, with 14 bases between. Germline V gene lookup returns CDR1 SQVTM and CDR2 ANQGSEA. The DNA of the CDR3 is TGCAGCGTTGGAATCGACGGCGGGGAGACCCAGTACTTC. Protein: CSVGIDGGETQYF.

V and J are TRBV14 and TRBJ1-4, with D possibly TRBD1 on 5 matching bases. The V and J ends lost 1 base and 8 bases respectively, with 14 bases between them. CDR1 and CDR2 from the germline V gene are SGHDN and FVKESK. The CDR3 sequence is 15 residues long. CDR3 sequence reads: CASSQVGDWREKLFF. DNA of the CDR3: TGTGCCAGCAGCCAAGTGGGGGATTGGAGAGAAAAACTGTTTTTT.

The DNA of the CDR3 is TGTGCTAGTGGTTTGGTCCCAAACACCGGGGAGCTGTTTTTT. Translating it yields CASGLVPNTGELFF. The chain combines TRBV12-5 with TRBJ2-2; D unresolved. CDR1 LGHNT and CDR2 FRNRAP come from the germline V gene. The CDR3 runs 14 residues. V was clipped by 0 bases and J by 2 bases, with 4 bases between them.

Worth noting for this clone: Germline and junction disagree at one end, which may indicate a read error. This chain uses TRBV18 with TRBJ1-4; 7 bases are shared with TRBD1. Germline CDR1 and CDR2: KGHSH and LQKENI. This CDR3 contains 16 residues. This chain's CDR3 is CASSSPGTVNNEKLFF. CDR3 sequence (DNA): TGTGCCAGCTCATCACCCGGGACAGTGAATAATGAAAAACTGTTTTTT.